Listed below are T cell receptor beta chains from one sample, sequenced in a study of human T cells and chemical hapten exposure. TCRdb re-analysed the RACE reads in MiXCR, keeping a single row per CDR3 protein. Counted here are roughly 360,000 distinct CDR3 sequences, 4.8% occurring once; the ten biggest clones make up under 3%. Here the sequenced sample was whole blood, taken in connection with sensitization to the hapten diphenylcyclopropenone (DPC). These receptors all come from a woman aged 45-65 years with alopecia areata. Some clones in this sample may be carry-over from other donors' samples. The CDR3 runs from the conserved cysteine through the conserved F or W. D genes are given only for firm matches. Size values are once, few and many counts, or a class for expanded clones, and some rows have none.

clone_size d_call j_call v_call cdr3_nt cdr3_aa
few TRBD1 TRBJ1-1 TRBV5-5 TGTGCCAGCAGCTGGGGACAGGGCATAAGGACTGAAGCTTTCTTT CASSWGQGIRTEAFF
many TRBD1 TRBJ2-7 TRBV20-1 TGCAGTGCTAGACCCAGGGGGCCTTACGAGCAGTACTTC CSARPRGPYEQYF
many TRBD1 TRBJ1-1 TRBV6-1 TGTGCCAGCAGAACCTCCAGGACAGGGGGCAGTGAGCTCAAAGCTTTCTTT CASRTSRTGGSELKAFF
NA NA TRBJ2-1 TRBV6-2/TRBV6-3 TGTGCCAGCAGTACCGACAGGTCCTACAATGAGCAGTTCTTC CASSTDRSYNEQFF
many NA TRBJ1-6 TRBV20-1 TGCAGTGCTCTGACGAGGAGCCTTAATTCACCCCTCCACTTT CSALTRSLNSPLHF
few NA TRBJ1-1 TRBV27 TGTGCCAGCAGGCTCTCCCCCGAGAACACTGAAGCTTTCTTT CASRLSPENTEAFF
many NA TRBJ2-5 TRBV11-2 TGTGCCAGCAGGCCGACTCCGTACCAAGAGACCCAGTACTTC CASRPTPYQETQYF
few TRBD2 TRBJ2-3 TRBV5-1 TGCGCCAGCAGCTTGGGCGGGGGGAGGACAGATACGCAGTATTTT CASSLGGGRTDTQYF
few NA TRBJ2-5 TRBV14 TGTGCCAGCAGCCAAGACGGCAGGTGGATTCGGGGCCAAGAGACCCAGTACTTC CASSQDGRWIRGQETQYF
many NA TRBJ2-5 TRBV5-1 TGCGCCAGCAGCTTCGGGGATGGTAGCCAAGAGACCCAGTACTTC CASSFGDGSQETQYF
NA NA TRBJ2-7 TRBV9 TGTGCCAGCAGCGATGCGGGGAGCTCCTACGAGCAGTACTTC CASSDAGSSYEQYF